Sequencing of this TCR beta chain was carried out in a study of blood T cell repertoires in COVID-19. At the level of the study: Spain, Italy and the United States supplied samples that represented acute and convalescent COVID-19. Sample material is recorded as cDNA or gDNA derived from T cells, B-cell-depleted T cells, or PBMCs.

Cohorts were determined from participant-reported clinical history. The V end was cut by 2 bases, the J end by 4 bases, with 8 bases between. The length of the CDR3 is 14 residues. In germline, CDR1 is SEHNR, CDR2 FQNEAQ (reference sequence). Methods used by the authors: Amplifying reference gene primers gave estimates of nucleated cell counts. Method: immunoSEQ multiplex PCR; TCRdb's copy keeps in-frame clones and lacks some. V and J calls and clone size follow that table, whereas D and trimming were derived from the DNA. The sample yields a few hundred thousand clones, around 91% seen once. This TCR was sampled from a woman under 30 with acute COVID-19. V gene TRBV7-9 combines with J gene TRBJ1-4; a possible D gene is TRBD1 (5 bases). Sequencing was carried out using PBMCs or T cells enriched from blood (not recorded which). Here the CDR3 reads CASSLIGVNEKLFF. CDR3 DNA: TGTGCCAGCAGCTTAATAGGGGTTAATGAAAAACTGTTTTTT.